These T cell receptor beta chains were read from a single sample in a study of T cell responses to AZD1222 COVID-19 vaccine. Sequenced by immunoSEQ multiplex PCR; TCRdb stores in-frame clones only, minus some. The repertoire holds some 140,000 clones, with about 88% as singletons. Material: peripheral blood, obtained on day 0 of AZD1222 vaccination. These receptors all stem from an adult in good health. Each CDR3 is given with its conserved first and last residue. Fields, in order: D gene, J gene, V gene, clone size, CDR3 protein, CDR3 DNA. The D gene is left open where the match is weak. Expanded clones are given a class, and other clones once, few, many or no size at all.

TRBD1,TRBJ1-4,TRBV28,.,CASSLLGTGENEKLFF,TGTGCCAGCAGTTTACTCGGGACAGGGGAAAATGAAAAACTGTTTTTT
TRBD1,TRBJ1-3,TRBV19,.,CASSIGTGRGNTIYF,TGTGCCAGTAGCATCGGGACAGGAAGGGGAAACACCATATATTTT
.,TRBJ2-7,TRBV13,.,CASSLDDRYEQYF,TGTGCCAGCAGCTTAGACGACCGCTACGAGCAGTACTTC
TRBD2,TRBJ2-6,TRBV11-2,.,CASSGGVANVLTF,TGTGCCAGCAGCGGGGGGGTCGCCAACGTCCTGACTTTC
.,TRBJ2-5,TRBV21-1,.,CASTPTGYRTQYF,TGTGCCAGCACCCCGACAGGCTACAGGACCCAGTACTTC
.,TRBJ1-6,TRBV7-8,.,CASSLYAPLSSYNSPLHF,TGTGCCAGCAGCTTATACGCTCCCCTAAGTTCCTATAATTCACCCCTCCACTTT
.,TRBJ2-7,TRBV14,.,CASSHSGTAREQYF,TGTGCCAGCAGCCACTCCGGGACGGCGAGGGAGCAGTACTTC
.,TRBJ2-1,TRBV7-2,.,CASRDRRTYNEQFF,TGTGCCAGCAGAGACAGGAGGACCTACAATGAGCAGTTCTTC
TRBD1,TRBJ1-2,TRBV7-9,once,CASSLGAGGEPYGYTF,TGTGCCAGCAGCTTAGGGGCAGGGGGCGAACCATATGGCTACACCTTC
.,TRBJ1-2,TRBV29-1,.,CSVLPRPRIDRRGGYTF,TGCAGCGTTCTTCCCCGCCCTCGTATTGACAGGCGGGGTGGCTACACCTTC
.,TRBJ1-6,TRBV5-1,.,CASSSDSNSPLHF,TGCGCCAGCAGCTCCGACTCCAATTCACCCCTCCACTTT
TRBD2,TRBJ2-1,TRBV6-2/TRBV6-3,.,CASSPVAGAYNEQFF,TGTGCCAGCAGCCCCGTAGCGGGGGCTTACAATGAGCAGTTCTTC
.,TRBJ1-3,TRBV4-1,.,CASSPGPRNTIYF,TGCGCCAGCAGCCCCGGCCCCAGAAACACCATATATTTT
TRBD1,TRBJ1-1,TRBV27,.,CASSLTGGTEAFF,TGTGCCAGCAGTCTTACAGGGGGAACTGAAGCTTTCTTT
.,TRBJ1-1,TRBV27,.,CASSRTPTEAFF,TGTGCCAGCAGTCGAACCCCTACTGAAGCTTTCTTT
TRBD1,TRBJ2-7,TRBV11-1,.,CASSSTRADRGYEQYF,TGTGCCAGCAGCTCAACCAGAGCGGACAGGGGGTACGAGCAGTACTTC
.,TRBJ1-5,TRBV3-1/TRBV3-2,.,CASSQGTVNSNQPQHF,TGTGCCAGCAGCCAAGGGACAGTTAATAGCAATCAGCCCCAGCATTTT
TRBD1,TRBJ2-2,TRBV9,.,CASSAPQGAPNTGELFF,TGTGCCAGCAGCGCACCCCAGGGGGCGCCCAACACCGGGGAGCTGTTTTTT
TRBD2,TRBJ2-3,TRBV7-2,.,CASSLGLAGGYTQYF,TGTGCCAGCAGCTTGGGGCTAGCGGGGGGTTATACGCAGTATTTT
.,TRBJ1-2,TRBV11-3,.,CASSTTQGYGYTF,TGTGCCAGCAGCACCACACAGGGCTATGGCTACACCTTC
.,TRBJ1-6,TRBV28,.,CASSAGYSPLHF,TGTGCCAGTAGTGCTGGATATTCACCCCTCCACTTT
.,TRBJ1-5,TRBV24-1,.,CATSLGGSQPQHF,TGTGCCACCAGTCTCGGGGGGTCACAGCCCCAGCATTTT
.,TRBJ1-1,TRBV5-4,few,CASSLTDEAFF,TGTGCCAGCAGCTTGACAGATGAAGCTTTCTTT
TRBD2,TRBJ2-7,TRBV11-2,.,CASSLIREGPYEQYF,TGTGCCAGCAGCTTAATTCGGGAGGGCCCCTACGAGCAGTACTTC
.,TRBJ1-1,TRBV3-1/TRBV3-2,once,CASSQVGGGTEAFF,TGTGCCAGCAGCCAAGTTGGGGGAGGGACTGAAGCTTTCTTT
.,TRBJ2-7,TRBV6-2/TRBV6-3,.,CASSYLEGSYEQYF,TGTGCCAGCAGTTACTTGGAGGGCTCCTACGAGCAGTACTTC
.,TRBJ2-5,TRBV6-5,.,CASSYLAQETQYF,TGTGCCAGCAGTTACCTTGCTCAAGAGACCCAGTACTTC
TRBD2,TRBJ2-1,TRBV7-9,.,CASSDPGTSGASYNEQFF,TGTGCCAGCAGCGACCCCGGGACTAGCGGGGCGTCCTACAATGAGCAGTTCTTC
.,TRBJ2-2,TRBV11-3,.,CASSLDNPGPGELFF,TGTGCCAGCAGCTTAGATAACCCGGGCCCCGGGGAGCTGTTTTTT
.,TRBJ1-5,TRBV7-2,.,CASSPQREGQPQHF,TGTGCCAGCAGCCCTCAGAGGGAGGGGCAGCCCCAGCATTTT
TRBD1,TRBJ2-5,TRBV18,once,CASSPRDRVQETQYF,TGTGCCAGCTCACCACGGGACAGGGTCCAAGAGACCCAGTACTTC
TRBD1,TRBJ1-1,TRBV6-6,.,CASSPKTGMSTEAFF,TGTGCCAGCAGCCCTAAGACAGGGATGAGCACTGAAGCTTTCTTT
.,TRBJ1-6,TRBV28,.,CASRQTAAGSPLHF,TGTGCCAGCAGACAGACAGCGGCGGGGTCACCCCTCCACTTT
.,TRBJ2-2,TRBV6-4,.,CASRRDARRTGELFF,TGTGCCAGCAGACGGGACGCCCGAAGGACCGGGGAGCTGTTTTTT
.,TRBJ1-5,TRBV2,.,CASSREQSNQPQHF,TGTGCCAGCAGCAGGGAGCAGAGCAATCAGCCCCAGCATTTT
TRBD1,TRBJ2-7,TRBV5-4,.,CASSYRDRGYEQYF,TGTGCCAGCAGCTACCGGGACAGGGGTTACGAGCAGTACTTC
.,TRBJ2-7,TRBV27,.,CASGTRGGGLEIEQYF,TGTGCCAGCGGAACAAGGGGAGGAGGGTTAGAGATAGAGCAGTACTTC
.,TRBJ2-7,TRBV9,once,CASSVGTLPYEQYF,TGTGCCAGCAGCGTAGGCACGCTCCCCTACGAGCAGTACTTC
.,TRBJ1-2,TRBV20-1,once,CSAGAGLGYTF,TGCAGTGCTGGGGCGGGTCTGGGTTACACCTTC
.,TRBJ1-5,TRBV7-9,.,CASSSSQGIQPQHF,TGTGCCAGCAGCTCGTCCCAGGGAATCCAGCCCCAGCATTTT
.,TRBJ2-1,TRBV4-3,once,CASSQDWDGHSVGYNEQFF,TGCGCCAGCAGCCAAGATTGGGACGGTCATTCGGTCGGCTACAATGAGCAGTTCTTC
.,TRBJ1-2,TRBV24-1,.,CATSDGGPSVTF,TGTGCCACCAGTGATGGTGGGCCATCGGTAACCTTC
.,TRBJ2-5,TRBV9,.,CASSRSAGETQYF,TGTGCCAGCAGCCGGTCGGCGGGAGAGACCCAGTACTTC
.,TRBJ1-2,TRBV21-1,.,CASSKEGYGYTF,TGTGCCAGCAGCAAAGAAGGGTATGGCTACACCTTC
.,TRBJ1-1,TRBV6-6,.,CASSPWDNTEAFF,TGTGCCAGCAGTCCATGGGATAACACTGAAGCTTTCTTT
.,TRBJ1-2,TRBV5-4,.,CASGQQGGYGYTF,TGTGCCAGCGGGCAACAGGGAGGTTATGGCTACACCTTC
.,TRBJ1-5,TRBV6-5,.,CASSGSNGQPQHF,TGTGCCAGCAGCGGGTCTAACGGTCAGCCCCAGCATTTT
.,TRBJ2-3,TRBV19,once,CASRRGAGWGTDTQYF,TGTGCCAGTAGGAGGGGGGCGGGATGGGGCACAGATACGCAGTATTTT
TRBD2,TRBJ2-5,TRBV5-6,once,CASKGETSGRQETQYF,TGTGCCAGCAAGGGAGAAACTAGCGGGAGACAAGAGACCCAGTACTTC
.,TRBJ1-2,TRBV19,.,CASSITSTAYYGYTF,TGTGCCAGTAGTATAACTTCGACGGCCTACTATGGCTACACCTTC